This record concerns one TCR beta chain sequence. Its cognate antigen is unknown. This CDR3 is built from 14 residues. V shed 5 bases and J shed 3 bases, with 14 bases lying between them. Across 18 months, stable Graves' hyperthyroidism was marked by no progression to ophthalmopathy. Disease duration under 2 months; hyperthyroidism patients were aged 18 to 65. The source material, RNA transcripts, was used to amplify TCR beta CDR3 regions. HTBI primers drove first-round RT-PCR of the TCR CDR3. Each CDR3 protein is one row after TCRdb ran MiXCR on the multiplex PCR reads. The table shows 380,000 or so distinct CDR3 sequences, with about a fifth occurring only once. This specimen belongs to a study of T cells in Graves' hyperthyroidism and ophthalmopathy. Overall study context: Initial diagnosis, before any treatment, was when peripheral blood was collected.

Points from the study as a whole: Model output signaled ophthalmopathy a median 6.5 months ahead of onset.

Specimen: blood. This TCR was recovered from a young woman with Graves' hyperthyroidism. The chain is built from TRBV12-3 or TRBV12-4 and TRBJ2-7; D not resolved. The CDR3 region has the DNA TGTGCCAGCAGTATCAACGGGCCTAGCTACGAGCAGTACTTC. It yields the protein CASSINGPSYEQYF.